This T cell receptor beta chain was sequenced for a study of shared clonotypes between healthy human individuals. Comment on this clone: What it binds is unknown.

Naive CD8 populations comprised CD45RO-negative cells positively selected for CCR7, excluding terminally differentiated effector memory CD45RA+ cells. HIV-negative, healthy adults without recent acute infections or vaccinations were the donors. Study-wide findings and caveats: As a rule, naive subsets had a larger estimated richness than memory subsets.

There are 17 residues in the CDR3. V was shortened by 5 bases and J by 0 bases, with 19 bases between the two germline ends. The germline V gene encodes CDR1 SEHNR and CDR2 FQNEAQ (reference sequence). TCRdb's copy holds only in-frame clones and misses some; the assay was immunoSEQ multiplex PCR. Among about 2,200,000 clones listed, under 95% were seen once. This receptor was taken from a man aged 18 to 30 in good health. Some clones in this sample may be carry-over from other donors' samples. V gene TRBV7-9 combines with J gene TRBJ1-2, with D uncertain. Sequenced input: naive CD8+ T cells from PBMCs. The CDR3 loop reads CASSPVIMEGANYGYTF. CDR3 bases: TGTGCCAGCAGCCCCGTGATTATGGAGGGAGCTAACTATGGCTACACCTTC.